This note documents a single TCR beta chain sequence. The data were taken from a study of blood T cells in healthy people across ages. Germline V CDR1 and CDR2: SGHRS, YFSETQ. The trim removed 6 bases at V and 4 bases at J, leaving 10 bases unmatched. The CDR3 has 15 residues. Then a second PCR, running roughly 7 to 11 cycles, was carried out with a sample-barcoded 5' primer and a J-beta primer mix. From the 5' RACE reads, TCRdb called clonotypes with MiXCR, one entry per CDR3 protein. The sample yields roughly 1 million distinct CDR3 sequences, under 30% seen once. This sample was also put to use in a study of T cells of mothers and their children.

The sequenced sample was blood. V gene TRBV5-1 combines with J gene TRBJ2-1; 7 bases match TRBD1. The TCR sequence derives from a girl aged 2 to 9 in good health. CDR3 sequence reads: CASKGGQLNYNEQFF. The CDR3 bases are TGCGCCAGCAAAGGGGGACAGCTTAATTACAATGAGCAGTTCTTC.